The 22 T cell receptor beta chains below come from one sample, sequenced in a study of STAT5B mutations in CD4+ large granular lymphocyte leukemia. TCRdb keeps only in-frame clones here, not all; method: immunoSEQ multiplex PCR. The table records 31,000 or so clones, roughly three quarters of them present only once. The sample consisted of CD4+ T cells from blood buffy coats. Every receptor here comes from a human donor in good health.

The CDR3 region has the DNA TGCAGCGTTGAGGGGGCGACTAGCGGGGGGGGATCGGATACGCAGTATTTT. As protein: CSVEGATSGGGSDTQYF. The gene calls are TRBV29-1 and TRBJ2-3; 14 bases are a match to TRBD2. Germline lookup yields CDR1 SQVTM and CDR2 ANQGSEA. The ends lost 3 bases at V and 6 bases at J; junction bases unmatched: 11. The CDR3 is 17 residues long.

This clone was picked up a small number of times. This CDR3 is CASSPPWARLGQETQYF. DNA of the CDR3: TGTGCCAGCTCACCACCGTGGGCTAGACTAGGCCAAGAGACCCAGTACTTC. V usage is TRBV18 and J usage is TRBJ2-5, with D possibly TRBD2 on 6 matching bases. Trimming cost V 0 bases and J 1 base, with 15 bases left between them. The CDR3 length is 17 residues. CDR1 KGHSH and CDR2 LQKENI come from the germline V gene.

The genes are TRBV5-4 and TRBJ1-1; weak D call: TRBD1 (6 bases). Germline CDR1 SGHNT, CDR2 YYREEE (reference sequence). The CDR3 is made up of 14 amino acids. V dropped 1 base and J dropped 3 bases, with 10 bases sitting between them. In DNA, the CDR3 is TGTGCCAGCAGCTTGACAGGGCGGGACACTGAAGCTTTCTTT. The encoded protein is CASSLTGRDTEAFF. Combining the CDR3 with reference TRBV5-4 and TRBJ1-1 gives the whole variable domain ETGVTQSPTHLIKTRGQQVTLRCSSQSGHNTVSWYQQALGQGPQFIFQYYREEENGRGNFPPRFSGLQFPNYSSELNVNALELDDSALYLCASSLTGRDTEAFFGQGTRLTVV.

The V and J genes are TRBV11-3 and TRBJ2-7, with TRBD2 as a possible D gene (7 bases). Trimming shortened V by 4 bases and J by 1 base, and 17 bases separated the two germline ends. The germline CDR1 and CDR2 sequences are SGHNT and YENEEA. CDR3 length equals 16 residues. CDR3 sequence: CASSSKGGPGSYEQYF. In DNA, the CDR3 is TGTGCCAGCAGCTCAAAGGGGGGGCCGGGATCCTACGAGCAGTACTTC. The full variable domain, its missing parts supplied by reference TRBV11-3 and TRBJ2-7, is EAGVVQSPRYKIIEKKQPVAFWCNPISGHNTLYWYLQNLGQGPELLIRYENEEAVDDSQLPKDRFSAERLKGVDSTLKIQPAELGDSAVYLCASSSKGGPGSYEQYFGPGTRLTVT.

This clone was found a few times. V is TRBV28 and J is TRBJ1-5; tentatively, D is TRBD1 (5 bases). The length of the CDR3 is 13 residues. Germline CDR1 and CDR2: MDHEN and SYDVKM. Trimming took 3 bases from V and 4 from J, leaving 7 bases between them. CDR3 DNA sequence: TGTGCCAGCAGTTTCCAGGGTAATCAGCCCCAGCATTTT. This sequence encodes CASSFQGNQPQHF.

The sample holds one count of this clone. The chain joins TRBV5-1 to TRBJ2-3; possibly TRBD2 for D (7 bases). Germline CDR1 reads SGHRS; CDR2 reads YFSETQ. Trimming took 6 bases from V and 4 from J, leaving 18 bases between them. This CDR3 is built from 15 residues. The CDR3 is CASTVGGGGPDTQYF. CDR3 sequence (DNA): TGCGCCAGCACCGTTGGAGGGGGGGGGCCAGATACGCAGTATTTT.

V is TRBV5-1 and J is TRBJ2-7; no firm D call. The CDR3 sequence is 14 residues long. With 0 bases removed from V and 1 base from J, the gap between germline ends came to 8 bases. In germline, CDR1 is SGHRS, CDR2 YFSETQ. This CDR3 is CASSLGVTSYEQYF. The CDR3 nucleotides read TGCGCCAGCAGCTTGGGGGTCACTTCCTACGAGCAGTACTTC.

The chain recombines TRBV9 with TRBJ1-4; D call uncertain. The germline V gene has CDR1 SGDLS and CDR2 YYNGEE. The CDR3 has 14 residues. With 2 bases removed from V and 8 bases from J, the gap between germline ends came to 13 bases. The CDR3 spells CASSVGSPGEKLFF. The CDR3 DNA follows: TGTGCCAGCAGCGTCGGGTCCCCCGGGGAAAAACTGTTTTTT.

The J gene is TRBJ2-2, the V gene TRBV4-2; 7 positions agree with TRBD2. The CDR3 has 15 residues. V was clipped by 7 bases and J by 7 bases; unmatched bases: 12. The germline gives CDR1 LGHNA, CDR2 YNFKEQ. CDR3 in DNA: TGTGCCAGCACCCGAGTGGCCAGGGAGGGCGGGGAGCTGTTTTTT. It translates to CASTRVAREGGELFF.

The rearrangement uses TRBV7-7 and TRBJ2-3; 7 positions match TRBD2. Germline CDR1 is SSHAT and CDR2 is FNYEAQ (reference sequence). The J segment lost 6 bases and the V segment lost 4 bases, leaving 7 bases of the junction unmatched. This CDR3 contains 14 residues. The CDR3: CASSSSGIGDTQYF. DNA for the CDR3: TGTGCCAGCAGCTCCAGCGGGATCGGCGATACGCAGTATTTT.

The CDR3 coding sequence is TGTGCCAGTAGTATAGATGGGACTAGAGTTTCCAATGAGCAGTTCTTC. Its protein product is CASSIDGTRVSNEQFF. J is TRBJ2-1 and V is TRBV19; 8 bases map to TRBD2. With 0 bases clipped from V and 6 bases from J, the junction kept 7 bases outside the gene matches. The V gene's germline CDR1 is LNHDA and CDR2 SQIVND (reference sequence). This CDR3 comprises 16 residues.

V and J are TRBV10-3 and TRBJ2-5, with D perhaps TRBD1 (7 bases). Germline CDR1 reads ENHRY; CDR2 reads SYGVKD. The CDR3 sequence is 16 residues long. Trimming took 3 bases from V and 4 from J, leaving 18 bases between them. CDR3 sequence (DNA): TGTGCCATCAGTGACCAACAGGGGACTTTAGGAGAGACCCAGTACTTC. It codes for CAISDQQGTLGETQYF.

The chain carries TRBV7-6 and TRBJ1-5, with D possibly matching TRBD1 (6 bases). This CDR3 has 15 amino acids. Trimming took 5 bases from V and 7 from J, leaving 18 bases between them. In germline, CDR1 is SGHVS, CDR2 FNYEAQ. In DNA form, the CDR3 reads TGTGCCAGCAGCAGACAGGAAGGTTCGGACCAGCCCCAGCATTTT. It codes for CASSRQEGSDQPQHF.

The chain joins TRBV19 to TRBJ2-3, with D possibly called TRBD1 or TRBD2 (5 bases each). V gave up 0 bases and J gave up 2 bases, with 15 bases separating them. Per germline, CDR1 LNHDA and CDR2 SQIVND (reference sequence). The CDR3 spans 17 residues. The CDR3 sequence is CASSIDQFGGSTDTQYF. CDR3 nucleotide sequence: TGTGCCAGTAGTATAGATCAGTTTGGGGGATCCACAGATACGCAGTATTTT.

This chain uses TRBV11-2 with TRBJ1-2; maybe TRBD1 (5 bases). The V and J ends lost 5 bases and 6 bases respectively, with 10 bases between them. Per germline, CDR1 SGHAT and CDR2 FQNNGV. This CDR3 contains 12 residues. The CDR3 reads CASSHQGDGYTF. CDR3 nucleotide sequence: TGTGCCAGCAGCCATCAGGGAGATGGCTACACCTTC.

This chain links TRBV10-3 with TRBJ2-1, with a possible D match to TRBD2 (6 bases). The germline V and J ends were trimmed by 0 bases and 6 bases, with 12 bases remaining between them. Per germline, CDR1 ENHRY and CDR2 SYGVKD. The CDR3 is 15 residues long. CDR3 residues: CAISESGLYSNEQFF. Here the CDR3 DNA reads TGTGCCATCAGTGAGTCGGGACTTTATTCCAATGAGCAGTTCTTC.

This clone was recorded only once. The rearrangement uses TRBV28 and TRBJ1-4; unclear D gene. Trimming left V 5 bases short and J 3 bases short, with 4 bases between. This CDR3 is 12 amino acids long. Germline V gene lookup returns CDR1 MDHEN and CDR2 SYDVKM. The CDR3: CASSLPNEKLFF. The CDR3 nucleotides read TGTGCCAGCAGTCTTCCTAATGAAAAACTGTTTTTT.

This chain joins TRBV6-6 and TRBJ2-3, with D possibly TRBD1 on 6 matching bases. The CDR3 runs 14 residues. The germline gives CDR1 MNHNY, CDR2 SVGAGI (reference sequence). The V and J ends lost 6 bases and 8 bases respectively, with 18 bases between them. CDR3 region: CASSNRDTRGTQYF. The CDR3 DNA reads as TGTGCCAGCAGCAACAGGGACACCAGGGGTACGCAGTATTTT.

The V and J genes are TRBV27 and TRBJ2-7; D remains unclear. The CDR3 is 13 amino acids. V shed 5 bases and J shed 1 base, with 9 bases lying between them. CDR1 and CDR2 (germline): MNHEY, SMNVEV (reference sequence). The CDR3 protein is CASSPGGSYEQYF. The CDR3 bases are TGTGCCAGCAGTCCGGGTGGGTCCTACGAGCAGTACTTC.

The rearrangement links TRBV30 to TRBJ2-1; 8 bases are shared with TRBD1. With 2 bases clipped from V and 9 bases from J, the junction kept 6 bases outside the gene matches. This CDR3 contains 13 residues. The germline gives CDR1 GTSNPN, CDR2 SVGIG (reference sequence). The CDR3: CAWSYQGAGEQFF. The CDR3 bases are TGTGCCTGGAGTTATCAGGGGGCCGGTGAGCAGTTCTTC.

The rearrangement uses TRBV7-3 and TRBJ2-3; D gene unclear. Germline loops: CDR1 SGHTA, CDR2 FQGTGA. V was clipped by 4 bases and J by 4 bases, with 3 bases between them. The CDR3 loop spans 11 amino acids. CDR3 amino acids: CASSSPDTQYF. Here the CDR3 DNA reads TGTGCCAGCAGCTCCCCAGATACGCAGTATTTT. Using reference TRBV7-3 and TRBJ2-3 for the parts outside the CDR3, the full variable domain is GAGVSQTPSNKVTEKGKYVELRCDPISGHTALYWYRQSLGQGPEFLIYFQGTGAADDSGLPNDRFFAVRPEGSVSTLKIQRTERGDSAVYLCASSSPDTQYFGPGTRLTVL.

V is TRBV29-1 and J is TRBJ2-5, with 8 bases lining up with TRBD1. Germline V gene data show CDR1 as SQVTM and CDR2 as ANQGSEA. V trimming: 6 bases; J trimming: 2 bases; junction bases outside the gene matches: 5. This CDR3 comprises 13 residues. The DNA of the CDR3 is TGCAGCGTATTACAGGGGGGACAAGAGACCCAGTACTTC. Translation: CSVLQGGQETQYF.